This T cell receptor beta chain was identified in a study of cytotoxic CD8 clonotypes in ibrutinib-treated CLL. TCRdb's table, derived via immunoSEQ multiplex PCR, lists solely in-frame clones and lacks some. The sample comprises around 250,000 clones, around 70% of which are singletons, and 15% rests with the top ten. V trimming: 9 bases; J trimming: 5 bases; junction bases outside the gene matches: 6. CDR1 is ENHRY, CDR2 SYGVKD, per germline. CDR3 size: 13 residues. The V call is TRBV10-3, the J call TRBJ2-5, with 10 bases matching TRBD2. Sample: PBMCs, taken after 24 months of ibrutinib treatment. This TCR derives from a human donor with chronic lymphocytic leukemia. This chain's CDR3 is CAMSGAGGETQYF. DNA of the CDR3: TGTGCCATGTCGGGAGCGGGGGGGGAGACCCAGTACTTC.